The 8 T cell receptor beta chains reported below all come from one sample, sequenced in a study of early T cells in non-severe SARS-CoV-2 infection. From the 5' RACE reads, TCRdb called clonotypes with MiXCR, one entry per CDR3 protein. The repertoire holds some 54,000 distinct CDR3 sequences, with 10% as singletons. The specimen sequenced was whole blood. The receptor set was obtained from an adult who was a healthcare worker with PCR-confirmed SARS-CoV-2 infection or an uninfected control (not recorded which).

DNA for the CDR3: TGTGCCATCAGTGAACAGGGGATTAAGACCCAGTACTTC. This translates into CAISEQGIKTQYF. The rearrangement joins TRBV10-3 to TRBJ2-5; 7 positions agree with TRBD1. The V gene's germline CDR1 is ENHRY and CDR2 SYGVKD. CDR3 length: 13 residues. V was clipped by 3 bases and J by 6 bases; unmatched bases: 4.

The V call is TRBV29-1, the J call TRBJ1-1; the D is unclear. The V end was cut by 5 bases, the J end by 3 bases, with 4 bases between. The germline V gene encodes CDR1 SQVTM and CDR2 ANQGSEA. The CDR3 length is 10 residues. The CDR3: CSVYYTEAFF. The CDR3 bases are TGCAGCGTTTATTACACTGAAGCTTTCTTT.

V usage is TRBV5-5 and J usage is TRBJ1-1; D is perhaps TRBD1 (5 bases). From germline, CDR1 is SGHKS and CDR2 YYEKEE (reference sequence). The CDR3 runs 13 residues. V was cut by 5 bases and J by 5 bases, with 13 bases left in between. The CDR3: CASSYRGTTEAFF. CDR3 sequence (DNA): TGTGCCAGCAGTTATCGGGGGACGACTGAAGCTTTCTTT. The full variable domain, with the rest looked up from reference TRBV5-5 and TRBJ1-1, is DAGVTQSPTHLIKTRGQQVTLRCSPISGHKSVSWYQQVLGQGPQFIFQYYEKEERGRGNFPDRFSARQFPNYSSELNVNALLLGDSALYLCASSYRGTTEAFFGQGTRLTVV.

This clonotype was counted ten times or more. This chain connects TRBV5-1 to TRBJ2-3, with TRBD2 matching 9 bases. Trimming removed 1 base from V and 1 base from J; junction bases left unmatched: 4. The CDR3 consists of 16 residues. Germline V gene data show CDR1 as SGHRS and CDR2 as YFSETQ. The CDR3 bases are TGCGCCAGCAGCTTGCCGTCTAGCGGGGGCACAGATACGCAGTATTTT. Translation: CASSLPSSGGTDTQYF.

The rearrangement links TRBV3-1 to TRBJ2-1, with D perhaps TRBD2 (6 bases). Germline V gene sequence: CDR1 LGHDT, CDR2 YNNKEL (reference sequence). V was pared by 0 bases and J by 12 bases, with 12 bases between. This CDR3 region has 13 residues. The CDR3 is CASSQDSGRRQFF. The CDR3 DNA reads as TGTGCCAGCAGCCAAGACTCGGGGAGGCGGCAGTTCTTC.

J is TRBJ2-7 and V is TRBV6-1; D might be TRBD2 (7 bases). Germline CDR1 reads MNHNS; CDR2 reads SASEGT. The V gene lost 4 bases and the J gene lost 6 bases, with 13 bases spanning the gap. The CDR3 extends over 13 amino acids. The DNA of the CDR3 is TGTGCCAGCAGTGCCTGGGCGGGGGCCGAGCAGTACTTC. This encodes CASSAWAGAEQYF.

This clonotype was detected many times. This chain uses TRBV21-1 with TRBJ2-1; the table's D call, TRBD2, has no DNA check behind it. TRBV21-1 is termed a pseudogene. This CDR3 is 15 amino acids long. The CDR3 sequence: CASIFPTRPGDEQFF. In DNA, the CDR3 is TGTGCCAGCATTTTCCCGACTAGGCCGGGCGATGAGCAGTTCTTC.

The chain is built from TRBV5-1 and TRBJ2-2, with 10 bases lining up with TRBD1. Germline V CDR1 and CDR2: SGHRS, YFSETQ. CDR3 size: 15 residues. The junction had 7 bases not matched to a gene; V was cut back by 4 bases and J by 7 bases. The CDR3 coding sequence is TGCGCCAGCAGCATAAGGACAGGGGGAGACGGGGAGCTGTTTTTT. Amino acid sequence: CASSIRTGGDGELFF.